This T cell receptor beta chain was captured in a study of OX40 agonist ivuxolimab in advanced cancers. The overall study: At doses from 0.01 to 10 mg/kg, patients were given intravenous ivuxolimab every 2 weeks. A partial response was reached by three patients: one with hepatocellular carcinoma and two with cutaneous melanoma. The mean age was 60 years, ranging from roughly 23 to 90, with around four fifths of participants male. Study findings and constraints: Normalized T-cell clonal expansion was also low in some nonresponders.

Sequencing was performed with immunoSEQ multiplex PCR; in TCRdb, only in-frame clones are kept and a portion is missing. The table shows about 100,000 clones, with around 94% occurring only once. V was pared by 7 bases and J by 3 bases, with 11 bases between. CDR3 length equals 12 residues. Germline V gene sequence: CDR1 SQVTM, CDR2 ANQGSEA. About this clone: No antigen is known for it.

This chain uses TRBV29-1 with TRBJ2-3; the D gene could be TRBD1 or TRBD2 (5 bases each). Sample: CD4+ or CD8+ T cells sorted from blood, taken in a trial of the OX40 agonist ivuxolimab. The sequence derives from an adult with an advanced solid tumor such as melanoma, head and neck, liver or kidney cancer. The CDR3 DNA follows: TGCAGCGGGGACGTAGGGACAGATACGCAGTATTTT. Translated: CSGDVGTDTQYF.